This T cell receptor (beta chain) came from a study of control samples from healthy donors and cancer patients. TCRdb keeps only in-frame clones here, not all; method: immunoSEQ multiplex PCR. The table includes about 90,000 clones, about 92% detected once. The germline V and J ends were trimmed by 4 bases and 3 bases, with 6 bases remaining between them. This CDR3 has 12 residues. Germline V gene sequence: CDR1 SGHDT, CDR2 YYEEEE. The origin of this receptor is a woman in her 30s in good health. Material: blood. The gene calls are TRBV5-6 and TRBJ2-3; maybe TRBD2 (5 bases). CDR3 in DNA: TGTGCCAGCAGCCGGGAAACAGATACGCAGTATTTT. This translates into CASSRETDTQYF.